This TCR beta chain is from a study of T-cell memory formation after mild COVID-19. Trimming left V 1 base short and J 9 bases short, with 18 bases between. CDR3 size: 15 residues. Germline CDR1 is SGHTA and CDR2 is FQGNSA. Points on this clonotype: Its cognate antigen is unknown.

TCRdb passed the 5' RACE reads through MiXCR, listing each CDR3 protein once. The repertoire has around 150,000 distinct CDR3 sequences, around a tenth of them found once; the top ten carry around 3.8%. General study findings and limits: Mostly located in CM and EM were contracting CD4+ clones, with contracting CD8+ clones located in EMRA. Whereas later expanders leaned CD4+, clones contracting day 15 to 85 showed a balanced CD4/CD8 makeup.

The rearrangement links TRBV7-2 to TRBJ1-2; D perhaps matches TRBD1 (6 bases). This TCR was sampled from a young man who had mild COVID-19 (a few samples of this study predate the infection). Cell type and time point are not known. The sample was PBMCs or a T cell subset sorted from them (not recorded which). The CDR3, as DNA: TGTGCCAGCAGCTTAGACAGGGTCACACTCAAGAGCTACACCTTC. The encoded protein is CASSLDRVTLKSYTF.